Each of the 19 T cell receptor beta chains below was sequenced from the same sample in a study of cytomegalovirus exposure and HLA in healthy donors. Primers for the PCR totalled 60 Vbeta and 13 Jbeta. Only in-frame clones appear in the TCRdb table, and some are missing; sequencing was by immunoSEQ multiplex PCR. The sample contains 100,000 or so clones, about 75% of which appear only once. Sample: PBMCs. The source of these receptors is a woman aged 40-49 years in good health and CMV-seropositive.

There are a few counts of this clone. The sample has other DNA sequences that encode this CDR3 too. This chain uses TRBV27 with TRBJ1-2, with TRBD1 matching over 9 bases. CDR3 length: 13 amino acids. V lost 2 bases and J lost 5; bases outside the gene matches: 0. CDR1 is MNHEY and CDR2 is SMNVEV in the germline V gene (reference sequence). The chain's CDR3 is CASSLDRGYGYTF. The CDR3 DNA reads as TGTGCCAGCAGTTTAGACAGGGGGTATGGCTACACCTTC.

The chain links TRBV6-6 to TRBJ2-1, with TRBD1 as a possible D gene (5 bases). V was trimmed by 4 bases and J by 4 bases, leaving 11 bases between them. There are 14 residues in the CDR3. Germline V CDR1 and CDR2: MNHNY, SVGAGI (reference sequence). CDR3 in DNA: TGTGCCAGCAGTTTCCTAGACAGATACAATGAGCAGTTCTTC. Residues: CASSFLDRYNEQFF.

The chain carries TRBV10-3 and TRBJ1-3; possibly TRBD1 for D (6 bases). Trimming cost V 10 bases and J 6 bases, with 13 bases left between them. Germline assignment: CDR1 ENHRY and CDR2 SYGVKD. The CDR3 consists of 12 residues. The CDR3 DNA reads as TGTGCCACAGGGGCCTCCGAAAACACCATATATTTT. Amino acids: CATGASENTIYF.

This clone was recorded only once. The V call is TRBV6-6, the J call TRBJ2-7; D might be TRBD1 (6 bases). Trimming pared 7 bases from V and 5 bases from J, leaving 12 bases between. The germline gives CDR1 MNHNY, CDR2 SVGAGI (reference sequence). CDR3 length: 12 residues. The CDR3 DNA is TGTGCCAGCACCATAGGGGGAAACGAGCAGTACTTC. Translating gives CASTIGGNEQYF.

This clone has more than one count but fewer than ten. This chain uses TRBV7-2 with TRBJ2-7, with TRBD2 matching over 8 bases. V dropped 1 base and J dropped 1; count of bases not matched to a gene: 6. The CDR3 is 16 amino acids. CDR1 and CDR2 from the germline V gene are SGHTA and FQGNSA. CDR3 region: CASSLGLSGSSYEQYF. CDR3 bases: TGTGCCAGCAGCTTAGGTCTGAGCGGGAGTTCCTACGAGCAGTACTTC.

The J gene is TRBJ1-1, the V gene TRBV6-6; TRBD1 is a possible D gene (5 bases). Trimming stripped 6 bases from V and 6 bases from J, with 20 bases between. The CDR3 extends over 15 amino acids. Per germline, CDR1 MNHNY and CDR2 SVGAGI (reference sequence). The CDR3 here is CASRPAGGLGAEAFF. CDR3 bases: TGTGCCAGCAGACCGGCCGGAGGGTTGGGGGCTGAAGCTTTCTTT.

V is TRBV7-2 and J is TRBJ2-7, with D possibly matching TRBD2 (6 bases). Trimming stripped 6 bases from V and 5 bases from J, with 14 bases between. Germline V gives CDR1 SGHTA, CDR2 FQGNSA. This CDR3 spans 13 amino acids. Here the CDR3 DNA reads TGTGCCAGCAGTCTAGCGAGTCGGGACGAGCAGTACTTC. Translating it yields CASSLASRDEQYF.

The table lists this clone with a count of one. This chain uses TRBV4-2 with TRBJ2-4; TRBD1 is a possible D gene (5 bases). Per the germline V gene, CDR1 is LGHNA and CDR2 is YNFKEQ. The CDR3 runs to 16 residues. The germline V and J ends were trimmed by 1 base and 2 bases, with 12 bases remaining between them. As DNA, the CDR3 is TGTGCCAGCAGCCAAGGCTCAGGGTTCCCCAAAAACATTCAGTACTTC. Translation gives CASSQGSGFPKNIQYF.

This rearrangement joins TRBV18 to TRBJ1-6; possible D gene TRBD1, 5 bases. The CDR3 covers 18 residues. The V end lost 2 bases, the J end lost 6 bases, and 20 bases lay between the germline ends. The germline V gene has CDR1 KGHSH and CDR2 LQKENI. CDR3 in amino acids: CASSPFSPGRGGNSPLHF. The CDR3 DNA sequence: TGTGCCAGCTCACCATTTTCCCCGGGACGGGGGGGTAATTCACCCCTCCACTTT.

The V and J genes are TRBV10-3 and TRBJ2-1; the match to TRBD1 covers 8 bases. This CDR3 region has 13 residues. Germline values: CDR1 ENHRY, CDR2 SYGVKD. Trimming at V came to 6 bases and at J to 8 bases, leaving 6 bases not matched to a gene. As DNA, the CDR3 is TGTGCCATCAGCGTGACAGGGGATGATGAGCAGTTCTTC. Its protein is CAISVTGDDEQFF.

This chain uses TRBV7-8 with TRBJ2-5, with 9 bases matching TRBD2. The ends lost 5 bases at V and 1 base at J; junction bases unmatched: 5. The CDR3 is 15 amino acids. The germline V gene has CDR1 SGHVS and CDR2 FQNEAQ. For the CDR3, the DNA is TGTGCCAGCAGCCCAAGCGGGGGGATCCAAGAGACCCAGTACTTC. Translation: CASSPSGGIQETQYF.

The table lists this clone with a few counts. The chain combines TRBV12-5 with TRBJ2-6, with D perhaps TRBD1 (6 bases). Trimming took 6 bases from V and 0 from J, leaving 15 bases between them. Germline-derived CDR1 and CDR2 are LGHNT and FRNRAP. The CDR3 sequence is 17 residues long. DNA of the CDR3: TGTGCTAGTGGGACAGGTTTCCAGAGCTCTGGGGCCAACGTCCTGACTTTC. Protein sequence: CASGTGFQSSGANVLTF. Full variable domain (missing parts from reference TRBV12-5 and TRBJ2-6): DARVTQTPRHKVTEMGQEVTMRCQPILGHNTVFWYRQTMMQGLELLAYFRNRAPLDDSGMPKDRFSAEMPDATLATLKIQPSEPRDSAVYFCASGTGFQSSGANVLTFGAGSRLTVL.

With respect to this clone: A junction end diverges from the germline sequence, so it may reflect a read error. The rearrangement uses TRBV7-9 and TRBJ2-7; D uncertain. CDR1 SEHNR and CDR2 FQNEAQ come from the germline V gene (reference sequence). The length of the CDR3 is 11 residues. The CDR3 coding sequence is TGTGCCAGCAGCTTGGGCAGCTCGCAGTACTTT. The encoded protein is CASSLGSSQYF. Full variable domain (rest looked up from reference TRBV7-9 and TRBJ2-7): DTGVSQNPRHKITKRGQNVTFRCDPISEHNRLYWYRQTLGQGPEFLTYFQNEAQLEKSRLLSDRFSAERPKGSFSTLEIQRTEQGDSAMYLCASSLGSSQYFGPGTRLTVT.

V and J are TRBV5-1 and TRBJ1-1; 8 bases agree with TRBD1. This CDR3 region has 16 residues. The junction had 7 bases not matched to a gene; V was cut back by 0 bases and J by 3 bases. Germline CDR1 is SGHRS and CDR2 is YFSETQ. CDR3 protein: CASSLAPGQDHTEAFF. The CDR3 DNA reads as TGCGCCAGCAGCTTGGCCCCGGGACAGGATCACACTGAAGCTTTCTTT.

The J gene is TRBJ2-1, the V gene TRBV5-1, with TRBD2 matching 12 bases. The CDR3 covers 14 residues. With V trimmed by 0 bases and J by 8 bases, 0 bases remained unmatched. The germline CDR1 and CDR2 sequences are SGHRS and YFSETQ. As DNA, the CDR3 is TGCGCCAGCAGCTTGGGGACTAGCGGGGATGAGCAGTTCTTC. Translation gives CASSLGTSGDEQFF.

The rearrangement joins TRBV5-1 to TRBJ2-2; unclear D gene. CDR3 length: 15 amino acids. Looked up from germline, CDR1 is SGHRS and CDR2 is YFSETQ. With 3 bases removed from V and 0 bases from J, the gap between germline ends came to 9 bases. Written as DNA, the CDR3 is TGCGCCAGCAGCTCTGAGAAAGCGAACACCGGGGAGCTGTTTTTT. Amino acid sequence: CASSSEKANTGELFF.

This rearrangement joins TRBV7-9 to TRBJ1-2; TRBD1 matches at 7 bases. The V segment lost 1 base and the J segment 6 bases; nucleotides outside the gene matches: 2. Germline V gene sequence: CDR1 SEHNR, CDR2 FQNEAQ (reference sequence). The CDR3 length is 13 residues. CDR3 sequence reads: CASSLGGTDGYTF. The CDR3, as DNA: TGTGCCAGCAGCTTAGGGGGGACAGATGGCTACACCTTC.

This clone was seen only once. V usage is TRBV7-9 and J usage is TRBJ1-1; a weak D match, TRBD1 (6 bases). The CDR3 is 12 amino acids. From germline, CDR1 is SEHNR and CDR2 FQNEAQ (reference sequence). The V end was cut by 6 bases, the J end by 3 bases, with 8 bases between. CDR3 loop: CASSRTDTEAFF. The CDR3 DNA reads as TGTGCCAGCAGTAGGACAGACACTGAAGCTTTCTTT.

There are a few counts of this clone. CDR3 DNA sequence: TGTGCCAGCAGTTTACAGGGGGCTGCTGAAGCTTTCTTT. The encoded protein is CASSLQGAAEAFF. The chain joins TRBV27 to TRBJ1-1; 8 bases fit TRBD1. After removal of 2 bases from V and 6 bases from J, the junction contained 2 bases not matched to a gene. The germline CDR1 and CDR2 sequences are MNHEY and SMNVEV (reference sequence). The CDR3 has 13 amino acids.